This TCR beta chain emerged from a study of CDR3 diversity in severe acne. This clonotype was counted between two and nine times. The V and J ends lost 3 bases and 5 bases respectively, with 16 bases between them. Germline CDR1 is SQVTM and CDR2 is ANQGSEA. The length of the CDR3 is 14 residues. MiXCR, run by TCRdb on the PCR reads, gives a single entry per CDR3 protein. The table shows 97,000 or so distinct CDR3 sequences, with under 60% occurring only once. This rearrangement joins TRBV29-1 to TRBJ2-5; D is perhaps TRBD1 or TRBD2 (5 bases each). This TCR derives from a male donor with acne. Sample: blood. Here the CDR3 DNA reads TGCAGCGTTGAGGTGGTGGGAGAGGGGGAGACCCAGTACTTC. It specifies CSVEVVGEGETQYF.